Listed here are 14 T cell receptor beta chains from one sample, sequenced in a study of post-analysis software for immune sequencing data. Antigens of these TCRs are unknown. General study results and limits: TRBV segments more frequent in patients than in controls numbered roughly 5 and included TRBV5-6, TRBV5-1 and TRBV20-1.

Incorporated into the TCR beta cDNA libraries were unique molecular identifiers, which served to reduce PCR and sequencing biases. TCRdb called the PCR reads again in MiXCR, with one record for every CDR3 protein. The data hold about 200,000 distinct CDR3 sequences, with roughly 30% observed a single time. Material for sequencing was blood. All receptors derive from a girl between 2 and 17 years old with multiple sclerosis.

Concerning this clonotype itself: An end of the junction differs from the germline gene, which may be a read error. V gene TRBV3-1 combines with J gene TRBJ1-6; D call uncertain. The CDR3 totals 12 residues. CDR1 is LGHDT, CDR2 YNNKEL, per germline (reference sequence). The CDR3 DNA sequence: TGTGCCAGCAGCCAAGGGCAATCACCCCCCCACTTT. Translating it yields CASSQGQSPPHF.

Only a few counts were recorded for this clonotype. Its ends do not fully match the called genes, so a read error is possible. The rearrangement joins TRBV25-1 to TRBJ2-3; D is unclear. CDR1 is MGHDK, CDR2 SYGVNS, per germline. The CDR3 contains 17 residues. The CDR3 reads CASSDWGRRTRHRYAVF. In DNA, the CDR3 is TGTGCCAGCAGTGACTGGGGAAGGAGAACAAGACACAGATACGCAGTATTT.

This clonotype has just a few counts. The chain recombines TRBV5-1 with TRBJ2-7; D might be TRBD1 (5 bases). CDR3 length: 13 amino acids. Trimming removed 0 bases at V and 5 bases at J, with 9 bases between. Germline V gene lookup returns CDR1 SGHRS and CDR2 YFSETQ. In DNA, the CDR3 is TGCGCCAGCAGCTTGGATGACAGCCACGAGCAGTACTTC. The encoded protein is CASSLDDSHEQYF.

This chain joins TRBV7-2 and TRBJ1-1; the D is unclear. Germline V gene data show CDR1 as SGHTA and CDR2 as FQGNSA. The length of the CDR3 is 14 residues. Trimming pared 1 base from V and 4 bases from J, leaving 10 bases between. CDR3 amino acids: CASSLGPRGTEAFF. DNA of the CDR3: TGTGCCAGCAGCTTAGGGCCCCGGGGCACTGAAGCTTTCTTT. The full variable domain, with the rest looked up from reference TRBV7-2 and TRBJ1-1, is GAGVSQSPSNKVTEKGKDVELRCDPISGHTALYWYRQSLGQGLEFLIYFQGNSAPDKSGLPSDRFSAERTGGSVSTLTIQRTQQEDSAVYLCASSLGPRGTEAFFGQGTRLTVV.

The chain has TRBV5-6 and TRBJ1-1; unclear D gene. V was clipped by 0 bases and J by 8 bases, with 8 bases between them. The CDR3 has 12 amino acids. Germline loops: CDR1 SGHDT, CDR2 YYEEEE. The CDR3 coding sequence is TGTGCCAGCAGCTTGGGACACGCCGAAGCTTTCTTT. Amino acid sequence: CASSLGHAEAFF.

This clonotype was detected many times. This chain connects TRBV29-1 to TRBJ2-7; either TRBD1 or TRBD2 may supply D (6 bases each). Germline CDR1 is SQVTM and CDR2 is ANQGSEA. The ends were cut back, 5 bases at V and 6 bases at J, with 14 bases in the middle. CDR3 size: 12 residues. CDR3 coding DNA: TGCAGCGTTACTGTAGGGGGGTCCGAGCAGTACTTC. Its translation is CSVTVGGSEQYF.

Details on this clonotype: A single base separates this from a much larger clone, so it may be a read error. V and J are TRBV5-1 and TRBJ2-7; TRBD2 might be the D (6 bases). CDR1 SGHRS and CDR2 YFSETQ come from the germline V gene. The CDR3 is 15 amino acids. V lost 0 bases and J lost 2, with 12 bases in between. DNA of the CDR3: TGCGCCAGCAGCTTGGAGGGCGGGGAGCCCTACGAGCAGTACTTC. Translating it yields CASSLEGGEPYEQYF. Full variable domain (missing parts from reference TRBV5-1 and TRBJ2-7): KAGVTQTPRYLIKTRGQQVTLSCSPISGHRSVSWYQQTPGQGLQFLFEYFSETQRNKGNFPGRFSGRQFSNSRSEMNVSTLELGDSALYLCASSLEGGEPYEQYFGPGTRLTVT.

The V gene is TRBV5-1, the J gene TRBJ2-1; a possible D gene is TRBD1 (5 bases). The CDR3 loop spans 14 amino acids. Trimming removed 6 bases from V and 4 bases from J, with 14 bases in between. Germline assignment: CDR1 SGHRS and CDR2 YFSETQ. The CDR3 here is CASTLGARYNEQFF. The CDR3 DNA sequence: TGCGCCAGCACCCTAGGGGCGAGATACAATGAGCAGTTCTTC.

In the case of this clonotype: One end of the junction does not line up with germline, which may come from a read error. J is TRBJ1-6 and V is TRBV3-1; D gene unclear. This CDR3 comprises 11 residues. Germline V lookup: CDR1 LGHDT, CDR2 YNNKEL (reference sequence). The CDR3 nucleotides are TGTGCCACCAGCCAGAATTCACCCCTCCACTTT. Residues: CATSQNSPLHF. The variable domain in full, with the rest retrieved from reference TRBV3-1 and TRBJ1-6, is DTAVSQTPKYLVTQMGNDKSIKCEQNLGHDTMYWYKQDSKKFLKIMFSYNNKELIINETVPNRFSPKSPDKAHLNLHINSLELGDSAVYFCATSQNSPLHFGNGTRLTVT.

At least ten counts were recorded for this clonotype. The rearrangement links TRBV29-1 to TRBJ1-2; TRBD1 aligns across 8 bases. This CDR3 has 12 residues. V was clipped by 7 bases and J by 2 bases; unmatched bases: 3. CDR1 is SQVTM and CDR2 is ANQGSEA in the germline V gene. CDR3 sequence: CSARTGNYGYTF. CDR3 nucleotide sequence: TGCAGCGCCCGGACAGGGAACTATGGCTACACCTTC.

The rearrangement uses TRBV5-1 and TRBJ2-1; TRBD2 matches at 7 bases. CDR1 is SGHRS, CDR2 YFSETQ, per germline. V lost 2 bases to trimming and J lost 6 bases; unmatched junction nucleotides: 5. The CDR3 has 14 residues. The CDR3 loop is CASSLGASGNEQFF. In DNA, the CDR3 is TGCGCCAGCAGCTTAGGGGCTAGCGGCAATGAGCAGTTCTTC.

This clonotype has only a few counts. The chain has TRBV7-9 and TRBJ2-7; 9 nucleotides match TRBD1. The CDR3 length is 16 residues. Germline V gives CDR1 SEHNR, CDR2 FQNEAQ (reference sequence). The J segment lost 1 base and the V segment lost 5 bases, leaving 9 bases of the junction unmatched. The CDR3 protein is CASSRLTTGGSYEQYF. As DNA, the CDR3 is TGTGCCAGCAGCCGACTTACGACAGGGGGTTCCTACGAGCAGTACTTC.

This clonotype was recorded a few times. A much larger clonotype is one base distant, so this may be a read error. CDR3 residues: CASSLWGRDTQYF. Written as DNA, the CDR3 is TGTGCCAGCAGCTTATGGGGTCGGGACACTCAGTACTTC. The chain has TRBV7-2 and TRBJ2-4; the D gene is possibly TRBD1 (6 bases). Per germline, CDR1 SGHTA and CDR2 FQGNSA. CDR3 length: 13 residues. V lost 2 bases and J lost 12, with 14 bases in between.

This clonotype came up a few times. The chain couples TRBV9 to TRBJ2-3, with 7 nucleotides matching TRBD1. The CDR3 is 14 residues long. The germline CDR1 and CDR2 sequences are SGDLS and YYNGEE. Trimming removed 2 bases from V and 6 bases from J; junction bases left unmatched: 6. The DNA of the CDR3 is TGTGCCAGCAGCGTGACACAGGGGCTGGATACGCAGTATTTT. Its protein is CASSVTQGLDTQYF.